This T cell receptor beta chain was found in a study of vaccination and CD4 T cells after COVID-19. Study-level information: The convalescents included six males and four females, and among them two were Hispanic while seven were Caucasian. Vaccination of participants consisted of two doses of either BNT162b2 or mRNA-1273 vaccine.

The CDR3 has 13 residues. V lost 5 bases, J lost 7 bases, and 18 bases lay in between. Germline CDR1 and CDR2: DFQATT and SNEGSKA (reference sequence). As regards this clonotype: Its antigen is currently unknown.

Indicated treatment: approximately 9-day PBMC culture with coronavirus spike peptide pools or control peptides (ViraFEST assay). ViraFEST used peptide pools to expand antigen-specific T cells, then sequenced TCRs. Cultured CD4+ T-cell DNA underwent Oncomine TCR Beta short-read sequencing. Each CDR3 protein gets one entry after TCRdb re-called the PCR reads with MiXCR. The sample has about 2,800 distinct CDR3 sequences; roughly a fifth are singletons. This receptor was obtained from a human donor who had recovered from COVID-19. What was sequenced was CD4+ T cells from blood, cultured in vitro. This sequence joins TRBV20-1 and TRBJ2-7; possible D gene TRBD2, 6 bases. The CDR3 region is CSAQTSSGEEQYF. CDR3 coding DNA: TGCAGTGCTCAGACTAGTTCGGGAGAGGAGCAGTACTTC.